Below, one T cell receptor (beta chain) is given with its context. Its antigen is not known. Primers for the PCR totalled 60 Vbeta and 13 Jbeta. Data came from immunoSEQ multiplex PCR; TCRdb stores just in-frame clones and leaves some out. The sample contains about 190,000 clones, 60% to 85% of which appear only once. CDR3 length equals 14 residues. Germline lookup yields CDR1 SNHLY and CDR2 FYNNEI. Trimming cost V 7 bases and J 3 bases, with 13 bases left between them. This sample stems from a study of cytomegalovirus exposure and HLA in healthy donors. Study results and limitations: CMV antigen specificity of a few CMV-associated chains was confirmed in vitro. The sole available immune exposure information was CMV serostatus. HLA restriction was apparent for most CMV-associated TCR beta chains in a later analysis.

Sequenced material: PBMCs. J is TRBJ1-5 and V is TRBV2; D unresolved. The receptor's source is a woman aged 35 to 49 in good health and CMV-seronegative. The CDR3 reads CASIAGRNNQPQHF. The CDR3 nucleotides are TGTGCCAGCATCGCGGGTCGGAACAATCAGCCCCAGCATTTT.